One T cell receptor beta chain is described in this entry. What it binds is unknown. Sequencing used immunoSEQ multiplex PCR; TCRdb keeps in-frame clones, though not all of them. The table includes tens of thousands of clones, approximately 80% detected once. The data were taken from a study of OX40 agonist ivuxolimab in advanced cancers. As for the study in general: Patients received the agonistic anti-OX40 (CD134) antibody ivuxolimab. Averaging about 60 years in age, with a range of roughly 23 to 85, the cohort was more than 75% male. Past anti-PD-1, anti-PD-L1 or anti-CTLA-4 therapy was accepted, and approximately 40% had received some.

In germline, CDR1 is MDHEN, CDR2 SYDVKM. The CDR3 sequence is 14 residues long. Unmatched junction bases numbered 10, after V lost 5 bases and J lost 8 bases. General observations from the study: Expanded clones were, on average, more numerous among CD8+ T cells than CD4+.

The source of this sequence is an adult with an advanced solid tumor such as melanoma, head and neck, liver or kidney cancer. This sample comprised CD4+ or CD8+ T cells sorted from blood, obtained in a trial of the OX40 agonist ivuxolimab. The V gene is TRBV28, the J gene TRBJ1-1; 8 bases line up with TRBD1. The CDR3 loop reads CASSLGAGGKEAFF. CDR3 bases: TGTGCCAGCAGTCTAGGGGCAGGGGGCAAGGAAGCTTTCTTT.